The rows below give T cell receptor beta chains drawn from one sample of a study of regulatory T cells in long-lasting Graves disease. TCRdb reprocessed the multiplex PCR reads with MiXCR, giving one entry per CDR3 protein. The repertoire has a few hundred thousand distinct CDR3 sequences, around 20% of them found once; the top ten carry about 26%. The input for sequencing was peripheral blood mononuclear cells (PBMCs), taken when the disease was refractory, from a patient treated with antithyroid drugs. The receptors shown here come from a female donor with Graves disease. Each CDR3 is given with its conserved first and last residue. D genes are given only for firm matches. A row's size may be missing; if present it is once, few, many or a size class.

v_call	d_call	j_call	cdr3_length	clone_size	cdr3_nt	cdr3_aa
TRBV28	TRBD1	TRBJ1-2	14	many	TGTGCCAGCAAGAACTGGGACAGCAGCTATGGCTACACCTTC	CASKNWDSSYGYTF
TRBV11-3	TRBD1	TRBJ1-1	18	NA	TGTGCCAGCAGCTTAAGAAGAATTCGACAGGGGAAGAGCGCTGAAGCTTTCTTT	CASSLRRIRQGKSAEAFF
TRBV19	TRBD1	TRBJ1-1	16	NA	TGTGCCAGTATTGACAGGGGCCGACCTTCGAACACTGAAGCTTTCTTT	CASIDRGRPSNTEAFF
TRBV4-3	TRBD1	TRBJ2-5	14	few	TGCGCCAGCAGCCGAGACAGGGCGCCAGAGACCCAGTACTTC	CASSRDRAPETQYF
TRBV12-3/TRBV12-4	NA	TRBJ1-4	15	many	TGTGCCAGCAGTCCGCAGACGGTTAAGAATGAAAAACTGTTTTTT	CASSPQTVKNEKLFF
TRBV6-1	NA	TRBJ1-5	15	few	TGTGCCAGCAGTGTTCAGGGAAATAGCAATCAGCCCCAGCATTTT	CASSVQGNSNQPQHF
TRBV24-1	NA	TRBJ1-2	13	NA	TGTGCCGCGGACACCTTCGAGGACTATGGCTACACCTTC	CAADTFEDYGYTF
TRBV28	NA	TRBJ2-7	13	many	TGTGCCAGCAGCCCACCGCCTCAAGGCGAGCAGTACTTC	CASSPPPQGEQYF
TRBV7-8	NA	TRBJ2-7	16	few	TGTGCCAGCAGCTCGTCACTCTGGGGGGCGAACTACGAGCAGTACTTC	CASSSSLWGANYEQYF
TRBV11-3	NA	TRBJ1-1	13	NA	TGTGCCAGCAGTCCTCGGACAGACACACGAGCTTTCTTT	CASSPRTDTRAFF
TRBV27	TRBD2	TRBJ2-7	13	many	TGTGCCAGCTCCCTGGGGGGGAGGTACGAGCAGTACTTC	CASSLGGRYEQYF
TRBV29-1	NA	TRBJ2-7	13	NA	TGCAGCGACCGTGGGGACAAGTCCTACGAGCAGTACTTC	CSDRGDKSYEQYF
TRBV9	TRBD2	TRBJ2-5	15	NA	TGTGCCAGCAGCGTCCGGCTAGCGGGAGGCGAGACCCAGTACTTC	CASSVRLAGGETQYF
TRBV20-1	NA	TRBJ1-1	13	NA	TGCAGTGCTAGTACAGGGATGAACACTGAAGCTTTCTTT	CSASTGMNTEAFF
TRBV5-1	TRBD1	TRBJ2-4	14	many	TGCGCCAGCAGCGTCCGGGACAGCAAAAACATTCAGTACTTC	CASSVRDSKNIQYF
TRBV27	TRBD1	TRBJ2-7	16	many	TGTGCCCCTCAGGCCCCGGGACAGGGCCCACCCTACGAGCAGTACTTC	CAPQAPGQGPPYEQYF
TRBV7-9	TRBD2	TRBJ2-7	17	few	TGTGCCAGCAGCCAGGGACTAGCGGGAGGCCTCTCTCGCGAGCAGTACTTC	CASSQGLAGGLSREQYF
TRBV29-1	NA	TRBJ2-1	14	NA	TGCAGCGTTGTGAGAGGGGGGGCCTACAATGAGCAGTTCTTC	CSVVRGGAYNEQFF
TRBV5-5	TRBD1	TRBJ2-5	15	NA	TGTGCCAGCAGCTTTACAGGGGGCTGGCAAGAGACCCAGTACTTC	CASSFTGGWQETQYF
TRBV4-1	NA	TRBJ2-7	15	NA	TGCGCCAGCAGCGTTAATCAGGGTTACGGCAACGAGCAGTACTTC	CASSVNQGYGNEQYF
TRBV3-1	TRBD1	TRBJ1-6	15	few	TGTGCCAGCAGACCAGGGACAGGTCCCAATTCACCCCTCCACTTT	CASRPGTGPNSPLHF
TRBV2	TRBD1	TRBJ1-4	14	many	TGTGCCAGCAGACGGACAGGGGGCGGTGAAAAACTGTTTTTT	CASRRTGGGEKLFF
TRBV29-1	NA	TRBJ2-5	14	NA	TGCAGCGTTGATTTCCGCCAATGGCAAGAGACCCAGTACTTC	CSVDFRQWQETQYF
TRBV5-4	TRBD1	TRBJ2-5	16	few	TGTGCCAGCAGCTCTCCTGGGGGACAGCTACAAGAGACCCAGTACTTC	CASSSPGGQLQETQYF
TRBV7-9	TRBD1	TRBJ1-2	15	few	TGTGCCAGCAGCGTGGCGGGGACAGGGGGCTATGGCTACACCTTC	CASSVAGTGGYGYTF
TRBV28	NA	TRBJ1-1	15	many	TGTGCCAGCAGTTTAAGGCAGGGAGGAAACACTGAAGCTTTCTTT	CASSLRQGGNTEAFF
TRBV5-1	TRBD1	TRBJ2-1	15	NA	TGCGCCAGCAGCCAGACAGGGGGGTCCTACAATGAGCAGTTCTTC	CASSQTGGSYNEQFF
TRBV25-1	NA	TRBJ2-1	12	NA	TGTGCCAGCGCTCGGATGTTGGATGAGCAGTTCTTC	CASARMLDEQFF
TRBV28	TRBD2	TRBJ2-7	15	NA	TGTGCCAGCAGTTTACTAGCGGGAGGGAGGCGCGAGCAGTACTTC	CASSLLAGGRREQYF
TRBV6-1	NA	TRBJ1-2	12	few	TGTGCCAGCAGTCGGGGCGTTGATGGCTACACCTTC	CASSRGVDGYTF
TRBV12-3/TRBV12-4	NA	TRBJ2-7	13	NA	TGTGCCAGCAGTACCGACAGGCGCGACGAGCAGTACTTC	CASSTDRRDEQYF
TRBV28	NA	TRBJ2-5	17	few	TGTGCCAGCAGTGAAACAGGGGGGGGGATGAACCAAGAGACCCAGTACTTC	CASSETGGGMNQETQYF
TRBV29-1	TRBD1	TRBJ1-5	16	many	TGCAGCGTTAGTCTCCCAGGGGGCTTTGGCAATCAGCCCCAGCATTTT	CSVSLPGGFGNQPQHF
TRBV18	NA	TRBJ2-5	17	NA	TGTGCCAGCTCACCCCTCTCGCTGTCTACTAACCAAGAGACCCAGTACTTC	CASSPLSLSTNQETQYF
TRBV18	NA	TRBJ2-5	13	many	TGTGCCAGCTCTACGGAGTTGAAAGAGACCCAGTACTTC	CASSTELKETQYF
TRBV27	NA	TRBJ1-5	16	NA	TGTGCCAGCAGCAACAAGGGAGGGTTGCTAGCTCAGCCCCAGCATTTT	CASSNKGGLLAQPQHF
TRBV24-1	TRBD1	TRBJ2-7	15	NA	TGTGCCACCAGTGATACCGGGACAGGGAGTGACGAGCAGTACTTC	CATSDTGTGSDEQYF